This T cell receptor (beta chain) was recorded in a study of vaccination and CD4 T cells after COVID-19. As to treatment: roughly 11-day PBMC culture with coronavirus spike peptide pools or control peptides (ViraFEST assay). The study sequenced cultured CD4+ T cell DNA using the Oncomine TCR Beta short-read assay. TCRdb re-called the PCR reads with MiXCR, one entry per CDR3 protein. The sample has some 8,800 distinct CDR3 sequences; more than 55% are singletons. The V end lost 6 bases, the J end lost 3 bases, and 18 bases lay between the germline ends. The CDR3 length is 15 residues. From germline, CDR1 is ENHRY and CDR2 SYGVKD. Remarks on this clonotype: The antigen is undetermined.

Sequences were obtained from CD4+ T cells from blood, cultured in vitro. J is TRBJ2-7 and V is TRBV10-3, with D tentatively TRBD1 (5 bases). The TCR sequence derives from a human donor who had recovered from COVID-19. DNA of the CDR3: TGTGCCATCAGAAAGGCCGGTGATAGGGGCTACGAGCAGTACTTC. This sequence encodes CAIRKAGDRGYEQYF.